The next 16 T cell receptor beta chains were all read from a single sample in a study of T cell clonality in common variable immunodeficiency. Assay used: immunoSEQ multiplex PCR; TCRdb lists only in-frame clones, some missing. The table lists 5,500 to 9,000 clones, no singletons, with approximately 20% in the top ten. General study results and limits: Common variable immunodeficiency TCR beta sequences reportedly had fewer deletions and N-nucleotide insertions.

Their recognized antigens are unknown. Sample: peripheral blood mononuclear cells. These receptors came from a human donor with common variable immunodeficiency.

This clone appeared many times. The missing CDR3 end, 3 residues past where the read stops, is filled in from the germline J gene. The chain recombines TRBV2 with TRBJ2-5; 7 nucleotides align to TRBD1. CDR1 is SNHLY, CDR2 FYNNEI, per germline. The V gene end was trimmed by 7 bases and the J gene end by 3 bases; junction bases not matched to a gene: 11. CDR3 size: 15 residues. CDR3: CASTLDRAGKETQYF. The sequenced CDR3 bases are TGTGCCAGCACCCTTGACAGGGCTGGAAAAGAGACC.

On this clone: The observed sequence ends 3 residues before the CDR3 terminus, with the missing tail filled in from the germline J gene. This chain joins TRBV2 and TRBJ2-1, with D possibly matching TRBD1 (5 bases). Looked up from germline, CDR1 is SNHLY and CDR2 is FYNNEI. V was clipped by 8 bases and J by 9 bases, with 8 bases between them. The CDR3 totals 10 residues. The CDR3 DNA, read in part, is TGTGCCAGCGGTAGGGGTGAG. This translates into CASGRGE. The full CDR3 reads CASGRGEQFF.

A note on this clone: The CDR3 end lies 3 residues beyond the end of the read and is filled in from the germline J gene. This rearrangement joins TRBV6-1 to TRBJ2-1; the D gene is possibly TRBD2 (6 bases). The germline V gene encodes CDR1 MNHNS and CDR2 SASEGT. Trimming stripped 4 bases from V and 9 bases from J, with 19 bases between. The CDR3 is made up of 15 amino acids. The DNA read from the CDR3 is TGTGCCAGCAGTGGCGTAGCGGACCGGAGGGGTGAG. Its protein is CASSGVADRRGE. In full, the CDR3 reads CASSGVADRRGEQFF.

This clone appeared a few times. The CDR3 goes on 3 residues after the read ends, and that part is filled in from the germline J gene. J is TRBJ2-7 and V is TRBV20-1; D is undetermined. The CDR3 is made up of 12 amino acids. Germline V CDR1 and CDR2: DFQATT, SNEGSKA (reference sequence). The V gene lost 1 base and the J gene lost 4 bases, with 8 bases spanning the gap. CDR3 in amino acids: CSARGEKYEQYF. The CDR3 DNA, read in part, is TGCAGTGCTAGAGGCGAAAAGTACGAG.

By share, this clone counts as medium-sized. The DNA ends 3 residues before the CDR3 does, and the rest of the CDR3 is filled in from the germline J gene. The chain couples TRBV20-1 to TRBJ2-1; 12 bases are shared with TRBD2. CDR1 is DFQATT and CDR2 is SNEGSKA in the germline V gene (reference sequence). This CDR3 has 19 amino acids. After removal of 1 base from V and 0 bases from J, the junction contained 10 bases not matched to a gene. Here the CDR3 reads CSARARGLAGASSYNEQFF. CDR3 DNA, as far as it was read: TGCAGTGCTAGAGCGAGGGGACTAGCGGGCGCTAGCTCCTACAATGAG.

This clone is categorized as medium-sized. The read comes to an end 3 residues before the CDR3 does, leaving the germline J gene to fill in the end. This sequence joins TRBV20-1 and TRBJ2-7, with D tentatively TRBD1 (5 bases). Germline-derived CDR1 and CDR2 are DFQATT and SNEGSKA (reference sequence). Trimming took 6 bases from V and 2 from J, leaving 11 bases between them. The CDR3 length is 12 residues. CDR3 DNA, as far as it was read: TGCAGTGCGACCCAGGGTACCTACGAG. Translated, it gives CSATQGTYE. The whole CDR3 region reads CSATQGTYEQYF.

A few counts support this clone. Sequencing ends 3 residues short of the CDR3 end; the germline J gene provides the rest. This sequence joins TRBV5-1 and TRBJ2-1; D is unclear. V lost 5 bases and J 0 bases, leaving 12 bases between the germline ends. The CDR3 contains 15 residues. Germline V gene sequence: CDR1 SGHRS, CDR2 YFSETQ. The CDR3 bases that were read are TGCGCCAGCAGTCGACTCTGGAGCTCCTACAATGAG. Amino acid sequence: CASSRLWSSYNE. The full CDR3 is CASSRLWSSYNEQFF.

In this sample, this clone is medium-sized. The CDR3 end falls 3 residues outside the read, so it is completed with the germline J gene. The chain combines TRBV20-1 with TRBJ2-1, with 9 bases aligning to TRBD1. This CDR3 has 16 amino acids. Trimming removed 3 bases from V and 6 bases from J; junction bases left unmatched: 12. Germline V gene sequence: CDR1 DFQATT, CDR2 SNEGSKA (reference sequence). The CDR3 sequence: CSARGTGQGRSNEQFF. The sequenced CDR3 bases are TGCAGTGCTAGGGGTACGGGACAGGGTAGGTCCAATGAG.

This clone is medium-sized. Read data end 3 residues before the CDR3 end; the end is taken from the germline J gene. V gene TRBV11-2 combines with J gene TRBJ1-2; possible D gene TRBD1, 5 bases. V was cut by 2 bases and J by 4 bases, with 8 bases left in between. Germline V gene data show CDR1 as SGHAT and CDR2 as FQNNGV. This CDR3 has 13 amino acids. The chain's CDR3 is CASSLLRGYGYTF. Incomplete CDR3 DNA: TGTGCCAGCAGCTTATTAAGGGGCTATGGC.

This clone is medium-sized by share. The read terminates 3 residues ahead of where the CDR3 ends, so the germline J gene completes it. The chain uses TRBV2 and TRBJ2-3, with a weak D call TRBD2 (5 bases). V was pared by 3 bases and J by 2 bases, with 12 bases between. CDR3 length: 15 residues. CDR1 and CDR2 (germline): SNHLY, FYNNEI. The CDR3 protein is CASSDPDFDTDTQYF. The CDR3 DNA, read in part, is TGTGCCAGCAGTGACCCGGACTTCGACACAGATACG.

This clone was recorded at least ten times. The CDR3 is cut off 3 residues early in the read; its end comes from the germline J gene. V and J are TRBV20-1 and TRBJ1-4; D remains unclear. Germline CDR1 reads DFQATT; CDR2 reads SNEGSKA (reference sequence). The CDR3 is made up of 12 amino acids. The V gene lost 4 bases and the J gene lost 8 bases, with 11 bases spanning the gap. CDR3: CSATAGLEKLFF. CDR3 DNA, as far as it was read: TGCAGTGCTACGGCGGGATTGGAAAAA.

This clone was recorded many times. The junction differs from germline at one of its ends, possibly a read error. The read ends 3 residues early relative to the CDR3; the germline J gene fills the gap. The rearrangement links TRBV7-7 to TRBJ2-5, with 7 bases that match TRBD2. CDR3 length: 16 residues. Per the germline V gene, CDR1 is SSHAT and CDR2 is FNYEAQ (reference sequence). Incomplete CDR3 DNA: TGTGCTAGCAGCTTAAGGTTGGGGGGGGACCAAGAGACC. Protein: CASSLRLGGDQET. The whole CDR3 reads CASSLRLGGDQETQYF.

This clone was counted at least ten times. The CDR3 is cut off 3 residues early in the read; its end comes from the germline J gene. This chain links TRBV2 with TRBJ1-4, with a weak D call TRBD1 (6 bases). CDR3 length: 16 residues. V was pared by 3 bases and J by 7 bases, with 18 bases between. CDR1 and CDR2 (germline): SNHLY, FYNNEI. The DNA read from the CDR3 is TGTGCCAGCAGTGAGGATCAGGGGATTGCGGGTGAAAAA. Encoded protein: CASSEDQGIAGEK. The full CDR3 protein is CASSEDQGIAGEKLFF. Looking up the rest from reference TRBV2 and TRBJ1-4 gives the full variable domain: EPEVTQTPSHQVTQMGQEVILRCVPISNHLYFYWYRQILGQKVEFLVSFYNNEISEKSEIFDDQFSVERPDGSNFTLKIRSTKLEDSAMYFCASSEDQGIAGEKLFFGSGTQLSVL.

The table lists this clone with a few counts. The read ends 3 residues shy of where the CDR3 ends; the end is completed using the germline J gene. The J gene is TRBJ2-7, the V gene TRBV20-1, with 11 bases that match TRBD2. The V gene's germline CDR1 is DFQATT and CDR2 SNEGSKA (reference sequence). This CDR3 spans 15 amino acids. Germline trimming cut 2 bases from V and 6 bases from J; bases unmatched to any gene: 9. The CDR3 region is CSARPTSGNWGEQYF. CDR3 bases read: TGCAGTGCTAGACCGACTAGCGGGAACTGGGGCGAG.

This clone was seen a handful of times. The CDR3 extends 3 residues past the end of the read, so its final part is completed from the germline J gene. The chain uses TRBV6-2 or TRBV6-3 and TRBJ2-5; 8 nucleotides agree with TRBD1. This CDR3 region has 14 residues. Per the germline V gene, CDR1 is MNHEY and CDR2 is SVGEGT. V was pared by 6 bases and J by 2 bases, with 5 bases of the junction left unmatched. This chain's CDR3 is CASSLQGEQETQYF. CDR3 DNA (partial): TGTGCCAGCAGCCTACAGGGGGAGCAAGAGACC.

As to this clone: The read comes to an end 3 residues before the CDR3 does, leaving the germline J gene to fill in the end. V usage is TRBV18 and J usage is TRBJ1-2; possible D gene TRBD1, 6 bases. The CDR3 is 14 amino acids. Trimming took off 4 bases at V and 7 bases at J, with 16 bases between the two ends. The germline gives CDR1 KGHSH, CDR2 LQKENI. Incomplete CDR3 DNA: TGTGCCAGCTCACTAAGCAGGGGTAGGAGTGGC. It translates to CASSLSRGRSG. The full CDR3 is CASSLSRGRSGYTF.